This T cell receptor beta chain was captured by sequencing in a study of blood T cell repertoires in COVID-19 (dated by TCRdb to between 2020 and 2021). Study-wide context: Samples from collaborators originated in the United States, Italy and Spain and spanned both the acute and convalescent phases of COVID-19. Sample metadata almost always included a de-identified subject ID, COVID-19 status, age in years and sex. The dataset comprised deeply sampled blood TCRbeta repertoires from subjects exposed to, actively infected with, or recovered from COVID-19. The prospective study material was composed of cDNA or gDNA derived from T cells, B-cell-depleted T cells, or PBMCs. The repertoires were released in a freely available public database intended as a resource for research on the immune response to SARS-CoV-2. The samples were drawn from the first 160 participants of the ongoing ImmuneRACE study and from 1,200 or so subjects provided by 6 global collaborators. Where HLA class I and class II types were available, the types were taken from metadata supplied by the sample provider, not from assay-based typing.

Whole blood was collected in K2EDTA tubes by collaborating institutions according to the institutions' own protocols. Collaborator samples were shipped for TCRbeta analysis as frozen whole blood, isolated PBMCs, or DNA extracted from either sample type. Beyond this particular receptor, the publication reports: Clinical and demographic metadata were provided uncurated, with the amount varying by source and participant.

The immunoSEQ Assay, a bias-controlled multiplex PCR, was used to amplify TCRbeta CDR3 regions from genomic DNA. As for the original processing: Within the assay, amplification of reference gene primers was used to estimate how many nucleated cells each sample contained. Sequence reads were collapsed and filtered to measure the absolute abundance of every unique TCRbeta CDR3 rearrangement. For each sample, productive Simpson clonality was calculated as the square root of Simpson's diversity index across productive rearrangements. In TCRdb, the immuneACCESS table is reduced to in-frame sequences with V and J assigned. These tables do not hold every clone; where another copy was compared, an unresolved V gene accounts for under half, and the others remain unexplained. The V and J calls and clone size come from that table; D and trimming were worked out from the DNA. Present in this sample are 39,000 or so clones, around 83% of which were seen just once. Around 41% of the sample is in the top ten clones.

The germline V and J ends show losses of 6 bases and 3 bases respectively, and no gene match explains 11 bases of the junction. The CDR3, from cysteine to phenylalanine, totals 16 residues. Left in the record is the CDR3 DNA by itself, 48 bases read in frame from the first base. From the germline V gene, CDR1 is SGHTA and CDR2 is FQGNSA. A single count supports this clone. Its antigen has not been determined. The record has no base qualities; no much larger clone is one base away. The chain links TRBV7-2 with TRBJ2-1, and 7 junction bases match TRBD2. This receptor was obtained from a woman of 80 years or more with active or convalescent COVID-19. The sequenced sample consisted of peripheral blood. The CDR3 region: CASRPAGGSGYNEQFF. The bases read TGTGCCAGCAGACCCGCCGGCGGGAGCGGCTACAATGAGCAGTTCTTC.